This section outlines one TCR beta chain sequence together with its context. The V gene's germline CDR1 is SGHDN and CDR2 FVKESK. The ends were cut back, 4 bases at V and 1 base at J, with 14 bases in the middle. This CDR3 region has 15 residues. The data were obtained in a study of blood T cell repertoires in COVID-19. Sequencing was performed with immunoSEQ multiplex PCR; in TCRdb, only in-frame clones are kept and a portion is missing. The sample carries about 280,000 clones, 85% recorded once. The TCR comes from a woman in her forties or fifties who had recovered from COVID-19. The rearrangement joins TRBV14 to TRBJ2-7, with a weak D call TRBD2 (6 bases). Specimen: PBMCs or T cells enriched from blood (not recorded which). The CDR3 DNA is TGTGCCAGCAGCCTCCGGGCAGGGAGGTCCTACGAGCAGTACTTC. Protein sequence: CASSLRAGRSYEQYF. Complete variable domain (other parts from reference TRBV14 and TRBJ2-7): EAGVTQFPSHSVIEKGQTVTLRCDPISGHDNLYWYRRVMGKEIKFLLHFVKESKQDESGMPNNRFLAERTGGTYSTLKVQPAELEDSGVYFCASSLRAGRSYEQYFGPGTRLTVT.